The 8 T cell receptor beta chains reported below all come from one sample, sequenced in a study of CD4 T cells in relation to SARS-CoV-2 and coronaviruses. Generated by immunoSEQ multiplex PCR, the TCRdb table keeps only in-frame clones and is missing some. The sample includes 35,000 to 50,000 clones, more than 65% of them seen just once. For these TCRs, the target antigens are not known. Material: naive CD4+ T cells from PBMCs, cultured in vitro. The subset was: naive CD4+ T cells isolated by negative enrichment. The receptors originated from an adult with COVID-19.

The V gene is TRBV3-1 (or the pseudogene TRBV3-2), the J gene TRBJ2-3; D gene ambiguous. CDR3 length: 14 residues. From germline, CDR1 is LGHDT and CDR2 YNNKEL (reference sequence). Trimming pared 4 bases from V and 1 base from J, leaving 9 bases between. The CDR3 spells CASSPRVGTDTQYF. For the CDR3, the DNA is TGTGCCAGCAGCCCCCGGGTGGGCACAGATACGCAGTATTTT.

The rearrangement uses TRBV14 and TRBJ2-5; D unresolved. V lost 0 bases, J lost 9 bases, and 8 bases lay in between. Germline V gene lookup returns CDR1 SGHDN and CDR2 FVKESK. The CDR3 runs 12 residues. CDR3 protein: CASSQEPWAQYF. In DNA, the CDR3 is TGTGCCAGCAGCCAAGAGCCATGGGCCCAGTACTTC.

The V gene is TRBV10-3, the J gene TRBJ2-7; TRBD1 aligns across 7 bases. Per the germline V gene, CDR1 is ENHRY and CDR2 is SYGVKD. The CDR3 length is 15 residues. V was clipped by 1 base and J by 3 bases; unmatched bases: 6. The CDR3 sequence: CAISEFDRANYEQYF. In DNA, the CDR3 is TGTGCCATCAGTGAGTTTGACAGGGCCAACTACGAGCAGTACTTC.

The table lists this clone with a few counts. The chain employs TRBV2 and TRBJ2-3, with a tentative D call TRBD2 (6 bases). Germline V gene lookup returns CDR1 SNHLY and CDR2 FYNNEI. The V and J ends lost 7 bases and 3 bases respectively, with 14 bases between them. The CDR3 is 14 amino acids. In DNA, the CDR3 is TGTGCCAGCATGGCGCAGGGAGGTACAGATACGCAGTATTTT. Amino acids: CASMAQGGTDTQYF. Full variable domain (missing parts from reference TRBV2 and TRBJ2-3): EPEVTQTPSHQVTQMGQEVILRCVPISNHLYFYWYRQILGQKVEFLVSFYNNEISEKSEIFDDQFSVERPDGSNFTLKIRSTKLEDSAMYFCASMAQGGTDTQYFGPGTRLTVL.

This chain links TRBV5-1 with TRBJ2-1; 9 nucleotides align to TRBD2. CDR1 and CDR2 from the germline V gene are SGHRS and YFSETQ. The J segment lost 8 bases and the V segment lost 5 bases, leaving 8 bases of the junction unmatched. There are 14 residues in the CDR3. The CDR3 DNA reads TGCGCCAGCAGTAGGGCGGGAGGGCCGGATGAGCAGTTCTTC. This codes for CASSRAGGPDEQFF.

The V call is TRBV3-1 (or the pseudogene TRBV3-2), the J call TRBJ1-3, with a weak D call TRBD1 (5 bases). V lost 6 bases and J lost 2, with 5 bases in between. The germline CDR1 and CDR2 sequences are LGHDT and YNNKEL (reference sequence). The CDR3 has 12 residues. CDR3 nucleotides: TGTGCCAGCAGGGGACCTGGAAACACCATATATTTT. Translating gives CASRGPGNTIYF.

The chain uses TRBV11-2 and TRBJ1-2; D remains unclear. Germline V lookup: CDR1 SGHAT, CDR2 FQNNGV. The CDR3 is 15 amino acids. Trimming removed 4 bases at V and 5 bases at J, with 17 bases between. The CDR3 is CASSSPGRPLYGYTF. The CDR3 DNA reads TGTGCCAGCAGCTCCCCCGGGCGTCCCCTATATGGCTACACCTTC.

Written as DNA, the CDR3 is TGTGCCAGCAGCTTCCAGGGGGCTGGCACCTACGAGCAGTACTTC. This sequence encodes CASSFQGAGTYEQYF. The chain links TRBV5-4 to TRBJ2-7, with TRBD1 identical over 8 bases. The CDR3 spans 15 residues. Per the germline V gene, CDR1 is SGHNT and CDR2 is YYREEE (reference sequence). V shed 2 bases, J shed 2 bases, and the junction held 6 bases outside the gene matches. The full variable domain, in which reference TRBV5-4 and TRBJ2-7 provide the parts outside the CDR3, is ETGVTQSPTHLIKTRGQQVTLRCSSQSGHNTVSWYQQALGQGPQFIFQYYREEENGRGNFPPRFSGLQFPNYSSELNVNALELDDSALYLCASSFQGAGTYEQYFGPGTRLTVT.